This TCR beta chain derives from a study of cytomegalovirus exposure and HLA in healthy donors. The overall study: Across roughly 400 genotyped donors, about 86% landed in the Caucasian-associated ancestry cluster.

General study points: Earlier analysis found most TCR beta V segments productive about 87% or about 30% of the time. Around 160 TCR beta chains were listed as cytomegalovirus-associated. According to a later analysis, donors in an Asian-associated ancestry cluster reportedly had fewer N-insertions than the roughly 640-donor mean.

Germline V CDR1 and CDR2: SGHNT, YYREEE (reference sequence). V gave up 4 bases and J gave up 4 bases; unmatched junction bases: 3. The CDR3 length is 13 residues. Amplification used 60 Vbeta primers and 13 Jbeta primers. The protocol was immunoSEQ multiplex PCR, while the TCRdb copy is restricted to in-frame clones and leaves out a portion. The data hold some 170,000 clones, with roughly 76% observed a single time. This clone came up a few times. The antigen remains undetermined. The sample taken for sequencing was PBMCs. J is TRBJ1-2 and V is TRBV5-4; 8 bases are shared with TRBD1. The clonotype originates from a woman aged 18-35 years in good health and CMV-seropositive. The CDR3 is CASSRDRGYGYTF. CDR3 bases: TGTGCCAGCAGCCGTGACAGGGGCTATGGCTACACCTTC.